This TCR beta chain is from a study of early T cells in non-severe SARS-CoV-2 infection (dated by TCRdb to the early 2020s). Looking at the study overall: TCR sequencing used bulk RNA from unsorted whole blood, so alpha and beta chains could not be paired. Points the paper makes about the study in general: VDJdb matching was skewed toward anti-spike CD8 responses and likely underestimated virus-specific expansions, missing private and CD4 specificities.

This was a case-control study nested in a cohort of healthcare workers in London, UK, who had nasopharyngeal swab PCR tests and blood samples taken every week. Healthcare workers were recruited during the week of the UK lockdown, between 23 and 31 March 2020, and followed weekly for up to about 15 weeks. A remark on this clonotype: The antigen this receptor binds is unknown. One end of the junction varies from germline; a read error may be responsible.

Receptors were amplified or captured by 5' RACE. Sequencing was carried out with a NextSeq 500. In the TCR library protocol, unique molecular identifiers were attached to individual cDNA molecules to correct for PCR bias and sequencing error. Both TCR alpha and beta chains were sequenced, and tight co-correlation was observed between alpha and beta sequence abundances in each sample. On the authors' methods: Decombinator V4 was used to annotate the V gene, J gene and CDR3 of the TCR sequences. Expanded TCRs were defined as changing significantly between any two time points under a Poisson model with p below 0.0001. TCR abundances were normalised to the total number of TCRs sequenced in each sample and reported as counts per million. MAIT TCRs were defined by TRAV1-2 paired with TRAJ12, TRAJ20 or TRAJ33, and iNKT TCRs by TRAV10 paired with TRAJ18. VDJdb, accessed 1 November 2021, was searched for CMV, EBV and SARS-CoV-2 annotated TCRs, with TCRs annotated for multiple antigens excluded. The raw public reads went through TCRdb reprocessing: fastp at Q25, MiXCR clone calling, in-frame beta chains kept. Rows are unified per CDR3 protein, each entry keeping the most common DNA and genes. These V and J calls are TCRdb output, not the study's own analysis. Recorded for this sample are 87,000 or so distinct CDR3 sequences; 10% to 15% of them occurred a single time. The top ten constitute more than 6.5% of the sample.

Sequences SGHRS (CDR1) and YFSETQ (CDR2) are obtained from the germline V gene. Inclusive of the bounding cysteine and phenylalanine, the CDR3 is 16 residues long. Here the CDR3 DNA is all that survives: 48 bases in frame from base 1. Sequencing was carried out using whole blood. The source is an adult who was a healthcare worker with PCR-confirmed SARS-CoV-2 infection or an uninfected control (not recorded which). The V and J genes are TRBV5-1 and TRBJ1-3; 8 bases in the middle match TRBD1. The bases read TGCGCCAGCAGCGGACAGGGTCAGAGCTCTGTAAACACCATATATTTT. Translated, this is CASSGQGQSSVNTIYF.